A single sample gave rise to the 21 T cell receptor beta chains below, sequenced in a study of blood T cells in healthy people across ages. A second about 6 to 12 cycle PCR used barcoded and J-beta primers. TCRdb called the 5' RACE reads again in MiXCR, with one record for every CDR3 protein. The sample has around 690,000 distinct CDR3 sequences, 58% seen once. The sequenced material came from blood. These receptors were taken from a man in his sixties in good health.

This clonotype was recorded a few times. This chain connects TRBV12-3 or TRBV12-4 to TRBJ2-7; weak D call: TRBD1 (6 bases). The CDR3 is 15 residues long. The V end was cut by 3 bases, the J end by 1 base, with 13 bases between. Here the CDR3 reads CASSFLGTSSYEQYF. CDR3 nucleotide sequence: TGTGCCAGCAGTTTTCTTGGGACATCGTCCTACGAGCAGTACTTC.

This clonotype was counted a few times. This rearrangement joins TRBV6-2 or TRBV6-3 to TRBJ2-1, with unresolved D. Germline CDR1 is MNHEY and CDR2 is SVGEGT. V lost 4 bases and J lost 8, with 6 bases in between. The length of the CDR3 is 11 residues. The CDR3 protein is CASSSAHEQFF. DNA for the CDR3: TGTGCCAGCAGTTCGGCCCATGAGCAGTTCTTC.

This clonotype was detected ten times or more. The chain links TRBV5-1 to TRBJ2-7, with a weak D call TRBD1 (6 bases). The CDR3 runs 16 residues. CDR1 is SGHRS, CDR2 YFSETQ, per germline. Trimming removed 4 bases at V and 1 base at J, with 18 bases between. CDR3: CASSRSGTSPSYEQYF. CDR3 nucleotide sequence: TGCGCCAGCAGCCGATCCGGGACATCGCCGTCCTACGAGCAGTACTTC. Full variable domain (outside the CDR3, taken from reference TRBV5-1 and TRBJ2-7): KAGVTQTPRYLIKTRGQQVTLSCSPISGHRSVSWYQQTPGQGLQFLFEYFSETQRNKGNFPGRFSGRQFSNSRSEMNVSTLELGDSALYLCASSRSGTSPSYEQYFGPGTRLTVT.

V usage is TRBV28 and J usage is TRBJ2-7; D gene unclear. The J call could be wrong; TRBJ2-5 is a better fit for the DNA end. The CDR3 length is 12 residues. Germline assignment: CDR1 MDHEN and CDR2 SYDVKM. CDR3 region: CASSLQSQTQYF. Here the CDR3 DNA reads TGTGCCAGCAGTTTGCAGTCGCAGACCCAGTACTTC.

The V gene is TRBV5-1, the J gene TRBJ2-5; TRBD1 might be the D (5 bases). V gave up 6 bases and J gave up 3 bases, with 18 bases separating them. CDR1 and CDR2 from the germline V gene are SGHRS and YFSETQ. The length of the CDR3 is 15 residues. The CDR3 bases are TGCGCCAGCATAGGGGCTAGGGGCGTGAAAGAGACCCAGTACTTC. Its protein is CASIGARGVKETQYF.

This chain joins TRBV25-1 and TRBJ1-6; D is ambiguous. This CDR3 comprises 16 residues. CDR1 is MGHDK and CDR2 is SYGVNS in the germline V gene. Trimming shortened V by 5 bases and J by 0 bases, and 11 bases separated the two germline ends. CDR3 sequence (DNA): TGTGCCAGCAGTCGCACTATTAACTCCTATAATTCACCCCTCCACTTT. Its translation: CASSRTINSYNSPLHF.

This sequence joins TRBV7-2 and TRBJ2-7; TRBD2 matches 10 bases. The CDR3 covers 17 residues. Germline assignment: CDR1 SGHTA and CDR2 FQGNSA. V lost 4 bases and J lost 0; bases outside the gene matches: 9. The CDR3 region is CASSSWPTSGFSYEQYF. The CDR3 DNA follows: TGTGCCAGCAGCTCCTGGCCGACTAGCGGGTTCTCCTACGAGCAGTACTTC.

J is TRBJ2-1 and V is TRBV20-1; TRBD1 aligns across 9 bases. Germline V CDR1 and CDR2: DFQATT, SNEGSKA (reference sequence). Losses at the gene ends were 3 bases for V and 6 bases for J; bases not matched to a gene: 12. CDR3 length equals 16 residues. The CDR3 protein is CSARGDRDRVVNEQFF. CDR3 nucleotides: TGCAGTGCTAGGGGGGATCGGGACAGGGTCGTCAATGAGCAGTTCTTC.

The genes are TRBV12-3 or TRBV12-4 and TRBJ2-5; the D gene is possibly TRBD2 (6 bases). This CDR3 is 14 amino acids long. The ends were cut back, 7 bases at V and 3 bases at J, with 15 bases in the middle. CDR3 sequence: CASTASGVEETQYF. The DNA for the CDR3 is TGTGCCAGCACCGCGTCGGGGGTTGAAGAGACCCAGTACTTC.

This chain links TRBV29-1 with TRBJ2-5, with 8 bases lining up with TRBD1. The ends lost 5 bases at V and 5 bases at J; junction bases unmatched: 7. Germline V gene data show CDR1 as SQVTM and CDR2 as ANQGSEA. CDR3 size: 13 residues. The CDR3 loop reads CSVQDRVWETQYF. The DNA of the CDR3 is TGCAGCGTTCAGGACAGGGTGTGGGAGACCCAGTACTTC.

The gene calls are TRBV10-3 and TRBJ1-1; 7 bases line up with TRBD1. Looked up from germline, CDR1 is ENHRY and CDR2 is SYGVKD. The CDR3 contains 13 residues. Trimming cost V 10 bases and J 0 bases; bases outside gene matches: 5. CDR3 sequence (DNA): TGTGCCACCTCGACAGGGATGAACACTGAAGCTTTCTTT. This sequence encodes CATSTGMNTEAFF.

This clonotype turned up a few times. V is TRBV20-1 and J is TRBJ1-1; D gene ambiguous. The V and J ends lost 5 bases and 10 bases respectively, with 17 bases between them. Germline lookup yields CDR1 DFQATT and CDR2 SNEGSKA (reference sequence). This CDR3 has 12 amino acids. The CDR3 nucleotides read TGCAGTGCTTCCTCGGACTATAAAGGAGCTTTCTTT. The encoded protein is CSASSDYKGAFF.

The chain carries TRBV5-1 and TRBJ2-1; 7 bases align to TRBD1. This CDR3 has 16 residues. V trimming: 0 bases; J trimming: 2 bases; junction bases outside the gene matches: 5. Germline CDR1 and CDR2: SGHRS and YFSETQ. DNA for the CDR3: TGCGCCAGCAGCTTGGAGCACAGGGGACCCTACAATGAGCAGTTCTTC. Its protein product is CASSLEHRGPYNEQFF. Complete variable domain (other parts from reference TRBV5-1 and TRBJ2-1): KAGVTQTPRYLIKTRGQQVTLSCSPISGHRSVSWYQQTPGQGLQFLFEYFSETQRNKGNFPGRFSGRQFSNSRSEMNVSTLELGDSALYLCASSLEHRGPYNEQFFGPGTRLTVL.

V gene TRBV20-1 combines with J gene TRBJ1-6; maybe TRBD1 (5 bases). V dropped 1 base and J dropped 6 bases, with 25 bases sitting between them. The germline gives CDR1 DFQATT, CDR2 SNEGSKA (reference sequence). This CDR3 region has 19 residues. The CDR3, as DNA: TGCAGTGCTAGAGGCTCCCATTGGACACCCAGGTTGGGTAATTCACCCCTCCACTTT. Its protein is CSARGSHWTPRLGNSPLHF.

In this sample, this clonotype turned up a few times. DNA of the CDR3: TGTGCCAGCAGCCAAGGGCCAGGGAGTATCTCCTACGAGCAGTACTTC. It specifies CASSQGPGSISYEQYF. V gene TRBV3-1 combines with J gene TRBJ2-7, with D tentatively TRBD1 or TRBD2 (5 bases each). The V end was cut by 1 base, the J end by 0 bases, with 13 bases between. The CDR3 totals 16 residues. Germline CDR1 and CDR2: LGHDT and YNNKEL (reference sequence).

The chain carries TRBV12-3 or TRBV12-4 and TRBJ1-1; no clear D gene. The CDR3 is 11 residues long. Trimming removed 0 bases from V and 8 bases from J, with 4 bases in between. CDR3 in DNA: TGTGCCAGCAGTTTAGCTGTGGAAGCTTTCTTT. Translation gives CASSLAVEAFF.

Ten or more counts support this clonotype. The chain combines TRBV6-1 with TRBJ2-4; D is perhaps TRBD1 (5 bases). In germline, CDR1 is MNHNS, CDR2 SASEGT. CDR3 length: 13 amino acids. Trimming pared 8 bases from V and 2 bases from J, leaving 10 bases between. The CDR3 DNA reads as TGTGCCAGCCAAGACAGACCCAAAAACATTCAGTACTTC. This encodes CASQDRPKNIQYF.

The chain uses TRBV28 and TRBJ1-4; TRBD1 matches at 7 bases. Germline lookup yields CDR1 MDHEN and CDR2 SYDVKM. CDR3 length: 15 residues. With V trimmed by 2 bases and J by 11 bases, 11 bases remained unmatched. The CDR3 DNA reads TGTGCCAGCAGTTTAACCACAGGGGTAAGGGGGAAACTGTTTTTT. It is translated as CASSLTTGVRGKLFF. The variable domain in full, completed from reference TRBV28 and TRBJ1-4, reads DVKVTQSSRYLVKRTGEKVFLECVQDMDHENMFWYRQDPGLGLRLIYFSYDVKMKEKGDIPEGYSVSREKKERFSLILESASTNQTSMYLCASSLTTGVRGKLFFGSGTQLSVL.

The sample holds many counts of this clonotype. V gene TRBV29-1 combines with J gene TRBJ2-5; the match to TRBD1 covers 9 bases. This CDR3 region has 15 residues. The V gene's germline CDR1 is SQVTM and CDR2 ANQGSEA. With V trimmed by 3 bases and J by 1 base, 6 bases remained unmatched. The CDR3 nucleotides read TGCAGCGTTGAGCCTCCGGGACAGGGCCAAGAGACCCAGTACTTC. Its protein is CSVEPPGQGQETQYF.

V and J are TRBV12-3 or TRBV12-4 and TRBJ1-3; D ambiguous. This CDR3 has 12 amino acids. Trimming cost V 2 bases and J 6 bases, with 5 bases left between them. CDR3 sequence reads: CASSLTVNTIYF. CDR3 sequence (DNA): TGTGCCAGCAGTTTAACAGTAAACACCATATATTTT.

A single count supports this clonotype. DNA for the CDR3: TGTGCCAGCAGCTCCCAACTAGAGGCGGAGACCCAGTACTTC. Residues: CASSSQLEAETQYF. The rearrangement joins TRBV7-9 to TRBJ2-5, with a weak D call TRBD2 (5 bases). This CDR3 contains 14 residues. V lost 4 bases and J lost 5, with 14 bases in between. The germline gives CDR1 SEHNR, CDR2 FQNEAQ (reference sequence).